What follows describes a single T cell receptor (beta chain). This sample is part of a study of T cell responses to AZD1222 COVID-19 vaccine. The CDR3 spans 15 residues. The V and J ends lost 0 bases and 4 bases respectively, with 11 bases between them. Germline V gene data show CDR1 as LGHDT and CDR2 as YNNKEL (reference sequence). Profiled with immunoSEQ multiplex PCR; TCRdb holds only in-frame clones, not every one. The sample shows 100,000 or so clones, about 85% of them seen only once. Sample: peripheral blood, taken on day 0 of AZD1222 vaccination. The receptor was derived from an adult in good health. This sequence joins TRBV3-1 (or the pseudogene TRBV3-2) and TRBJ2-3, with no clear D. CDR3 loop: CASSQDIPRPDTQYF. In nucleotides, the CDR3 is TGTGCCAGCAGCCAAGATATTCCTAGGCCAGATACGCAGTATTTT.